The entry that follows covers one TCR beta chain sequence. J was trimmed by 3 bases and V by 2 bases; bases with no gene match: 8. Germline CDR1 reads SGHNT; CDR2 reads YYREEE (reference sequence). The CDR3 is 16 amino acids. The data were taken from a study of blood T cell repertoires in COVID-19. Study at large: Sites across the United States, Italy and Spain contributed samples from acute and convalescent COVID-19. PBMCs, B-cell-depleted T cells, or T cells provided the cDNA or gDNA that made up the material.

As originally analysed: Reference gene primer amplification gave nucleated cell count estimates. Method: immunoSEQ multiplex PCR; TCRdb's copy keeps in-frame clones and lacks some. For V, J and clone size, that table is used; D and trimming come from the DNA. The data show about 160,000 clones, approximately 87% seen once. This TCR came from a man at least 80 years old with acute or convalescent COVID-19. Sequenced material: peripheral blood. V and J are TRBV5-4 and TRBJ2-1, with TRBD2 matching 7 bases. Written as DNA, the CDR3 is TGTGCCAGCAGCTTAGGGGCGGGAGCTATCTACAATGAGCAGTTCTTC. This gives the protein CASSLGAGAIYNEQFF.